A single sample is the source of the 9 T cell receptor beta chains below, sequenced in a study of blood T cell repertoires in COVID-19. Assay: immunoSEQ multiplex PCR; the TCRdb copy retains only in-frame clones and omits some. The data show around 130,000 clones, roughly 90% seen once. Material: PBMCs or T cells enriched from blood (not recorded which). The receptors originated from a woman aged 45-59 years who had recovered from COVID-19.

Here the CDR3 reads CASGETAGGGNTIYF. CDR3 DNA sequence: TGCGCCAGCGGAGAGACGGCCGGTGGAGGAAACACCATATATTTT. The V and J genes are TRBV5-1 and TRBJ1-3; no definite D call. This CDR3 spans 15 amino acids. Trimming stripped 7 bases from V and 4 bases from J, with 18 bases between. The germline gives CDR1 SGHRS, CDR2 YFSETQ.

This clone was counted a single time. The chain combines TRBV5-1 with TRBJ1-6; 10 nucleotides agree with TRBD1. Germline assignment: CDR1 SGHRS and CDR2 YFSETQ. The V and J ends lost 4 bases and 10 bases, in that order; junction bases with no gene match: 8. The CDR3 totals 15 residues. Here the CDR3 reads CASSAWTGGGSPLHF. The CDR3 nucleotides are TGCGCCAGCAGCGCGTGGACAGGGGGAGGATCACCCCTCCACTTT.

J is TRBJ2-7 and V is TRBV15, with TRBD1 matching 7 bases. The trim removed 4 bases at V and 3 bases at J, leaving 3 bases unmatched. The CDR3 covers 13 residues. Germline CDR1 and CDR2: LNHNV and YYDKDF (reference sequence). The CDR3 spells CATSKTGHYEQYF. CDR3 sequence (DNA): TGTGCCACCAGCAAGACAGGGCACTACGAGCAGTACTTC.

This sequence joins TRBV7-2 and TRBJ2-1; possible D gene TRBD1, 6 bases. Per germline, CDR1 SGHTA and CDR2 FQGNSA. The CDR3 runs to 15 residues. Trimming stripped 6 bases from V and 2 bases from J, with 14 bases between. The CDR3 sequence is CASRQLRGPYNEQFF. DNA for the CDR3: TGTGCCAGCAGGCAACTCAGGGGCCCCTACAATGAGCAGTTCTTC.

The sample holds a few counts of this clone. V and J are TRBV7-3 and TRBJ2-2; possible D gene TRBD2, 7 bases. Trimming removed 1 base at V and 5 bases at J, with 14 bases between. The V gene's germline CDR1 is SGHTA and CDR2 FQGTGA. The CDR3 extends over 16 amino acids. In DNA form, the CDR3 reads TGTGCCAGCAGCTTAATGGGCGGGGGCGAGACCGGGGAGCTGTTTTTT. Translated, it gives CASSLMGGGETGELFF.

The V gene is TRBV7-6, the J gene TRBJ1-1; possibly TRBD1 for D (5 bases). Germline V gene sequence: CDR1 SGHVS, CDR2 FNYEAQ. The CDR3 is 16 residues long. V shed 5 bases and J shed 2 bases, with 18 bases lying between them. CDR3 protein: CASSLDDSSANTEAFF. In nucleotides, the CDR3 is TGTGCCAGCAGCCTAGACGACAGTTCAGCCAACACTGAAGCTTTCTTT.

This rearrangement joins TRBV6-5 to TRBJ2-7, with TRBD1 as a possible D gene (5 bases). In germline, CDR1 is MNHEY, CDR2 SVGAGI. The CDR3 contains 12 residues. V shed 8 bases and J shed 7 bases, with 15 bases lying between them. The CDR3 sequence is CASEKGRGEQYF. The CDR3 coding sequence is TGTGCCAGCGAAAAGGGGCGTGGGGAGCAGTACTTC.

This chain joins TRBV5-1 and TRBJ1-2, with TRBD1 matching over 8 bases. V shed 0 bases and J 5 bases; nucleotides not matched to a gene: 6. The CDR3 has 15 amino acids. CDR1 is SGHRS, CDR2 YFSETQ, per germline. This CDR3 reads CASSLAGTGDYGYTF. Written as DNA, the CDR3 is TGCGCCAGCAGCTTGGCCGGGACAGGTGATTATGGCTACACCTTC. Supplemented by reference TRBV5-1 and TRBJ1-2, the full variable domain reads KAGVTQTPRYLIKTRGQQVTLSCSPISGHRSVSWYQQTPGQGLQFLFEYFSETQRNKGNFPGRFSGRQFSNSRSEMNVSTLELGDSALYLCASSLAGTGDYGYTFGSGTRLTVV.

This clone was recorded a few times. This chain uses TRBV3-1 (or the pseudogene TRBV3-2) with TRBJ2-2; D may be TRBD2 (6 bases). The CDR3 is 15 residues long. Trimming left V 3 bases short and J 6 bases short, with 14 bases between. Germline assignment: CDR1 LGHDT and CDR2 YNNKEL (reference sequence). The CDR3 reads CASSHGWRGSGELFF. CDR3 in DNA: TGTGCCAGCAGCCACGGATGGCGGGGCTCCGGGGAGCTGTTTTTT.